This passage covers 30 T cell receptor beta chains from one sample sequenced in a study of T cell changes during pregnancy in multiple sclerosis. Measured with immunoSEQ multiplex PCR; TCRdb has only the in-frame clones, and not every one. The table includes 79,000 or so clones, about 85% detected once. This sample comprised peripheral blood, obtained before pregnancy. The receptor source for this set is a female donor with multiple sclerosis, enrolled in a pregnancy study.

With respect to this clone: Its ends do not fully match the called genes, so a read error is possible. The V and J genes are TRBV6-5 and TRBJ1-1; D gene uncertain. The CDR3 is made up of 13 amino acids. Germline CDR1 reads MNHEY; CDR2 reads SVGAGI. CDR3 nucleotides: TGTGCCAGCGGTTATCAGTTGAACACTGAAGCTTTCTTT. Protein sequence: CASGYQLNTEAFF.

V gene TRBV5-8 combines with J gene TRBJ1-2; D may be TRBD1 (6 bases). Trimming pared 1 base from V and 2 bases from J, leaving 6 bases between. The CDR3 contains 13 residues. Germline CDR1 SGHTS, CDR2 YDEGEE. The CDR3 coding sequence is TGTGCCAGCAGCTTGCAGGGGAACTATGGCTACACCTTC. Protein sequence: CASSLQGNYGYTF.

The chain links TRBV5-6 to TRBJ1-1, with D possibly TRBD1 on 5 matching bases. The CDR3 length is 13 residues. Germline values: CDR1 SGHDT, CDR2 YYEEEE. Trimming stripped 4 bases from V and 2 bases from J, with 9 bases between. CDR3 residues: CASSRQTNTEAFF. The CDR3 DNA reads TGTGCCAGCAGCAGACAGACCAACACTGAAGCTTTCTTT.

This chain uses TRBV4-1 with TRBJ1-3, with D perhaps TRBD1 (6 bases). V was trimmed by 0 bases and J by 0 bases, leaving 6 bases between them. Germline V gives CDR1 MGHRA, CDR2 YSYEKL. This CDR3 has 15 amino acids. The CDR3 loop is CASSQDRGSGNTIYF. In nucleotides, the CDR3 is TGCGCCAGCAGCCAAGACAGGGGCTCTGGAAACACCATATATTTT.

This rearrangement joins TRBV7-6 to TRBJ1-1, with 8 bases matching TRBD1. J gave up 3 bases and V 3 bases, and 3 bases lay outside the gene matches. CDR1 and CDR2 from the germline V gene are SGHVS and FNYEAQ. CDR3 length: 14 amino acids. The CDR3 DNA is TGTGCCAGCAGCTTTACAGGGGGGGACACTGAAGCTTTCTTT. Protein: CASSFTGGDTEAFF.

This clone has only a few counts. Here the CDR3 reads CASRERRHPTGELFF. The DNA of the CDR3 is TGTGCCAGCAGGGAGCGGAGACATCCCACCGGGGAGCTGTTTTTT. The rearrangement links TRBV27 to TRBJ2-2, with a tentative D call TRBD2 (5 bases). Germline values: CDR1 MNHEY, CDR2 SMNVEV (reference sequence). Trimming took off 6 bases at V and 4 bases at J, with 15 bases between the two ends. There are 15 residues in the CDR3.

The chain carries TRBV4-2 and TRBJ2-1, with D perhaps TRBD2 (5 bases). Trimming stripped 0 bases from V and 8 bases from J, with 8 bases between. CDR1 LGHNA and CDR2 YNFKEQ come from the germline V gene. The CDR3 has 13 amino acids. The CDR3 here is CASSQEPGDEQFF. The CDR3 DNA is TGTGCCAGCAGCCAAGAGCCCGGGGATGAGCAGTTCTTC.

This chain links TRBV30 with TRBJ1-2, with 8 bases that match TRBD1. The CDR3 extends over 13 amino acids. V shed 5 bases, J shed 8 bases, and the junction held 10 bases outside the gene matches. The germline CDR1 and CDR2 sequences are GTSNPN and SVGIG (reference sequence). This CDR3 is CAWDQGARNGYTF. In DNA form, the CDR3 reads TGTGCCTGGGACCAGGGGGCGCGGAACGGCTACACCTTC. Together with reference TRBV30 and TRBJ1-2, the CDR3 gives the full variable domain: SQTIHQWPATLVQPVGSPLSLECTVEGTSNPNLYWYRQAAGRGLQLLFYSVGIGQISSEVPQNLSASRPQDRQFILSSKKLLLSDSGFYLCAWDQGARNGYTFGSGTRLTVV.

The chain recombines TRBV19 with TRBJ1-1, with D possibly being TRBD1 (6 bases). CDR3 length equals 13 residues. Germline lookup yields CDR1 LNHDA and CDR2 SQIVND (reference sequence). V was pared by 3 bases and J by 6 bases, with 11 bases between. In DNA, the CDR3 is TGTGCCAGTAGTATTTACAGGGACGCTGAAGCTTTCTTT. Amino acids: CASSIYRDAEAFF. Using reference TRBV19 and TRBJ1-1 for the parts outside the CDR3, the full variable domain is DGGITQSPKYLFRKEGQNVTLSCEQNLNHDAMYWYRQDPGQGLRLIYYSQIVNDFQKGDIAEGYSVSREKKESFPLTVTSAQKNPTAFYLCASSIYRDAEAFFGQGTRLTVV.

The chain joins TRBV6-1 to TRBJ1-2; D uncertain. This CDR3 contains 16 residues. Germline V gene sequence: CDR1 MNHNS, CDR2 SASEGT. V shed 2 bases and J shed 4 bases, with 17 bases lying between them. CDR3 DNA sequence: TGTGCCAGCAGTGAAAGGCCAGCGGGAATCGCCTATGGCTACACCTTC. Its protein is CASSERPAGIAYGYTF.

This clone occurred once. This chain links TRBV10-3 with TRBJ1-6, with D maybe TRBD1 (5 bases). Per the germline V gene, CDR1 is ENHRY and CDR2 is SYGVKD. The V end lost 7 bases, the J end lost 8 bases, and 12 bases lay between the germline ends. The CDR3 runs 13 residues. The CDR3 reads CAIKSDRDSPLHF. The CDR3 DNA reads as TGTGCCATCAAATCAGACAGAGATTCACCCCTCCACTTT.

This clone was found a few times. This chain links TRBV5-5 with TRBJ1-2, with unresolved D. The V gene's germline CDR1 is SGHKS and CDR2 YYEKEE (reference sequence). Trimming stripped 4 bases from V and 1 base from J, with 11 bases between. CDR3 length: 14 residues. The DNA of the CDR3 is TGTGCCAGCAGCACCGGAGGCAGTAACTATGGCTACACCTTC. Translation: CASSTGGSNYGYTF.

This chain joins TRBV18 and TRBJ1-1; 9 bases match TRBD1. Germline lookup yields CDR1 KGHSH and CDR2 LQKENI. This CDR3 is 15 amino acids long. V was pared by 3 bases and J by 5 bases, with 7 bases of the junction left unmatched. In nucleotides, the CDR3 is TGTGCCAGCTCACCCTCCACAGGGGGCGAAACTGAAGCTTTCTTT. As protein: CASSPSTGGETEAFF. The full variable domain, with the rest looked up from reference TRBV18 and TRBJ1-1, is NAGVMQNPRHLVRRRGQEARLRCSPMKGHSHVYWYRQLPEEGLKFMVYLQKENIIDESGMPKERFSAEFPKEGPSILRIQQVVRGDSAAYFCASSPSTGGETEAFFGQGTRLTVV.

This chain joins TRBV11-2 and TRBJ1-1; D unresolved. This CDR3 is 13 amino acids long. Germline values: CDR1 SGHAT, CDR2 FQNNGV. V lost 5 bases to trimming and J lost 4 bases, with 11 bases between them. The CDR3 region is CASSREGGTEAFF. In DNA form, the CDR3 reads TGTGCCAGCAGCAGAGAGGGCGGCACTGAAGCTTTCTTT. Complete variable domain (other parts from reference TRBV11-2 and TRBJ1-1): EAGVAQSPRYKIIEKRQSVAFWCNPISGHATLYWYQQILGQGPKLLIQFQNNGVVDDSQLPKDRFSAERLKGVDSTLKIQPAKLEDSAVYLCASSREGGTEAFFGQGTRLTVV.

The rearrangement uses TRBV19 and TRBJ1-5; D unresolved. With 5 bases removed from V and 5 bases from J, the gap between germline ends came to 7 bases. The germline CDR1 and CDR2 sequences are LNHDA and SQIVND (reference sequence). CDR3 length equals 12 residues. The CDR3 spells CASSPYYQPQHF. The CDR3 bases are TGTGCCAGTAGTCCTTACTATCAGCCCCAGCATTTT.

CDR3 amino acids: CANWDRSGTF. CDR3 DNA sequence: TGTGCCAATTGGGACAGATCTGGCACCTTC. The rearrangement joins TRBV2 to TRBJ1-2; 7 nucleotides match TRBD1. Germline loops: CDR1 SNHLY, CDR2 FYNNEI. After removal of 10 bases from V and 13 bases from J, the junction contained 9 bases not matched to a gene. The CDR3 has 10 amino acids.

This chain links TRBV5-8 with TRBJ2-1; D unresolved. This CDR3 has 11 amino acids. Trimming cost V 0 bases and J 9 bases, with 4 bases left between them. CDR1 SGHTS and CDR2 YDEGEE come from the germline V gene. CDR3 DNA sequence: TGTGCCAGCAGCTTGGAGAGTGAGCAGTTCTTC. Its translation is CASSLESEQFF.

The chain joins TRBV18 to TRBJ1-1; D is perhaps TRBD1 (6 bases). This CDR3 has 16 amino acids. Trimming took off 6 bases at V and 1 base at J, with 18 bases between the two ends. CDR1 and CDR2 from the germline V gene are KGHSH and LQKENI. The CDR3 nucleotides are TGTGCCAGCTCCCCCCGGGCAGGGGAAGGGAACACTGAAGCTTTCTTT. It specifies CASSPRAGEGNTEAFF.

The V call is TRBV29-1, the J call TRBJ1-2; no clear D gene. The V gene's germline CDR1 is SQVTM and CDR2 ANQGSEA. This CDR3 is 15 amino acids long. V shed 0 bases and J shed 0 bases, with 11 bases lying between them. The CDR3 loop is CSVEDLAGANYGYTF. In DNA, the CDR3 is TGCAGCGTTGAAGATCTTGCCGGAGCTAACTATGGCTACACCTTC.

The rearrangement joins TRBV5-4 to TRBJ1-1; a possible D gene is TRBD1 (5 bases). CDR3 size: 13 residues. CDR1 is SGHNT and CDR2 is YYREEE in the germline V gene (reference sequence). Trimming took off 5 bases at V and 1 base at J, with 9 bases between the two ends. The CDR3 bases are TGTGCCAGCAGAGCCCAGGGGAACACTGAAGCTTTCTTT. It translates to CASRAQGNTEAFF.

The chain combines TRBV11-2 with TRBJ1-1; a possible D gene is TRBD1 (5 bases). The germline V gene has CDR1 SGHAT and CDR2 FQNNGV. Trimming took 4 bases from V and 1 from J, leaving 13 bases between them. The CDR3 runs to 15 residues. CDR3 bases: TGTGCCAGCAGCTGGAGCCGGGGGAGGAACACTGAAGCTTTCTTT. Its protein product is CASSWSRGRNTEAFF.

This clone is a singleton in its sample. The J gene is TRBJ2-1, the V gene TRBV5-6; D is unclear. In germline, CDR1 is SGHDT, CDR2 YYEEEE. The length of the CDR3 is 12 residues. V gave up 2 bases and J gave up 6 bases, with 6 bases separating them. The CDR3 spells CASSLQVNEQFF. Written as DNA, the CDR3 is TGTGCCAGCAGCTTACAAGTCAATGAGCAGTTCTTC. Together with reference TRBV5-6 and TRBJ2-1, the CDR3 gives the full variable domain: DAGVTQSPTHLIKTRGQQVTLRCSPKSGHDTVSWYQQALGQGPQFIFQYYEEEERQRGNFPDRFSGHQFPNYSSELNVNALLLGDSALYLCASSLQVNEQFFGPGTRLTVL.

This chain joins TRBV6-5 and TRBJ1-1; 7 bases align to TRBD1. Germline CDR1 is MNHEY and CDR2 is SVGAGI. Trimming took 4 bases from V and 12 from J; bases not matched to a gene: 11. The CDR3 totals 13 residues. CDR3 sequence: CASSLREGAGSFF. As DNA, the CDR3 is TGTGCCAGCAGTTTAAGAGAGGGGGCGGGGTCTTTCTTT.

J is TRBJ2-6 and V is TRBV6-1; no definite D call. CDR3 length: 14 amino acids. CDR1 and CDR2 (germline): MNHNS, SASEGT. Deletions cut 7 bases from V and 1 base from J, with 8 bases between. The CDR3 coding sequence is TGTGCCAGCACTACCCCTTCTGGGGCCAACGTCCTGACTTTC. This sequence encodes CASTTPSGANVLTF.

This sequence joins TRBV19 and TRBJ2-7; weak D call: TRBD2 (7 bases). Germline CDR1 LNHDA, CDR2 SQIVND (reference sequence). The length of the CDR3 is 15 residues. The germline V and J ends were trimmed by 5 bases and 2 bases, with 16 bases remaining between them. The CDR3 protein is CASSYAGAPTYEQYF. The CDR3 DNA is TGTGCCAGTAGTTACGCGGGGGCCCCCACCTACGAGCAGTACTTC.

The gene calls are TRBV28 and TRBJ1-2; D perhaps matches TRBD1 (6 bases). CDR3 size: 12 residues. Germline V gene lookup returns CDR1 MDHEN and CDR2 SYDVKM. Trimming pared 4 bases from V and 7 bases from J, leaving 10 bases between. The CDR3 region is CASSWDISGYTF. The CDR3 nucleotides read TGTGCCAGCAGTTGGGACATCTCTGGCTACACCTTC.

This chain connects TRBV7-2 to TRBJ1-2; no clear D gene. CDR3 length: 14 amino acids. CDR1 and CDR2 (germline): SGHTA, FQGNSA. The V and J ends lost 3 bases and 8 bases respectively, with 16 bases between them. The CDR3 sequence is CASSFYSHVKGYTF. CDR3 bases: TGTGCCAGCAGCTTCTACAGTCACGTGAAAGGCTACACCTTC.

V is TRBV6-6 and J is TRBJ2-1, with D possibly TRBD2 on 6 matching bases. CDR3 length equals 12 residues. CDR1 is MNHNY and CDR2 is SVGAGI in the germline V gene (reference sequence). Trimming cost V 0 bases and J 15 bases, with 12 bases left between them. The CDR3 loop reads CASSYSRDFGFF. CDR3 nucleotide sequence: TGTGCCAGCAGTTACTCGCGGGACTTTGGGTTCTTC.

The chain is built from TRBV9 and TRBJ2-1; 11 nucleotides line up with TRBD1. The V segment lost 4 bases and the J segment 8 bases; nucleotides outside the gene matches: 8. Per germline, CDR1 SGDLS and CDR2 YYNGEE. This CDR3 region has 15 residues. The CDR3 reads CASSSRTGGGDEQFF. DNA for the CDR3: TGTGCCAGCAGCTCTCGGACAGGGGGCGGAGATGAGCAGTTCTTC.

This rearrangement joins TRBV6-1 to TRBJ1-2; the D gene is possibly TRBD1 (6 bases). This CDR3 is built from 15 residues. The V gene lost 7 bases and the J gene lost 2 bases, with 17 bases spanning the gap. Germline V gene sequence: CDR1 MNHNS, CDR2 SASEGT. The chain's CDR3 is CASIQSWDNNYGYTF. CDR3 nucleotides: TGTGCCAGCATTCAAAGTTGGGACAACAACTATGGCTACACCTTC.